This T cell receptor beta chain was sequenced for a study of brain metastases from non-small cell lung cancer. The V and J ends lost 4 bases and 2 bases, in that order; junction bases with no gene match: 2. This CDR3 region has 15 residues. Germline values: CDR1 MNHNY, CDR2 SVGAGI (reference sequence). Only in-frame clones appear in the TCRdb table, and some are missing; sequencing was by immunoSEQ multiplex PCR. The profile shows roughly 14,000 clones, over 75% of them singletons. V gene TRBV6-6 combines with J gene TRBJ2-2, with 9 bases fitting TRBD1. Sequenced sample: primary lung tumor tissue. The receptor's source is a donor at least 40 years old with non-small cell lung cancer. CDR3 amino acids: CASSWDRDNTGELFF. For the CDR3, the DNA is TGTGCCAGCAGTTGGGACAGGGATAACACCGGGGAGCTGTTTTTT.